One and the same sample provided the 7 T cell receptor beta chains below, sequenced in a study of TET2 disruption in CD19-targeted CAR T cells. Treatment described: autologous CTL019 cells: CD19 CAR with 4-1BB and CD3 zeta domains. These receptors lack a known antigen. The protocol was immunoSEQ multiplex PCR, while the TCRdb copy is restricted to in-frame clones and leaves out a portion. Its clone listing holds 25,000 to 30,000 clones. The material sequenced was CD8- CAR+ T cells sorted from cultured blood T cells, taken for CD19 CAR T cell therapy. The subset is: CD8-negative CAR-positive T cells from the infusion product. These receptors were taken from a man in his 70s with chronic lymphocytic leukemia.

Remarks on this clone: From the germline J gene comes the end of the CDR3, since the read stops 3 residues before it. The chain uses TRBV19 and TRBJ1-2, with 7 bases aligning to TRBD1. Germline assignment: CDR1 LNHDA and CDR2 SQIVND (reference sequence). CDR3 length equals 17 residues. The V segment lost 2 bases and the J segment 6 bases; nucleotides outside the gene matches: 15. The CDR3 DNA, read in part, is TGTGCCAGTAGTATAAGGAAAGAGGGGACAGCCACGGATGGC. Translation: CASSIRKEGTATDG. The entire CDR3 protein reads CASSIRKEGTATDGYTF.

A note on this clone: The CDR3 is cut off 3 residues early in the read; its end comes from the germline J gene. This sample also contains other DNA sequences that code for the same CDR3. This chain connects TRBV28 to TRBJ1-4; D possibly corresponds to TRBD1 (5 bases). The CDR3 is 14 residues long. The germline V gene encodes CDR1 MDHEN and CDR2 SYDVKM. V lost 4 bases and J lost 4, with 10 bases in between. CDR3 residues: CASSSRQFNEKLFF. The sequenced CDR3 bases are TGTGCCAGCAGTTCCCGACAGTTTAATGAAAAA.

As concerns this clone: Relative to the germline gene, one junction end is altered; a read error may explain this. The CDR3 end falls 3 residues outside the read, so it is completed with the germline J gene. Other DNA sequences in this specimen translate into the identical CDR3. The chain combines TRBV7-9 with TRBJ1-2; no reliable D call. Looked up from germline, CDR1 is SEHNR and CDR2 is FQNEAQ (reference sequence). The CDR3 runs to 13 residues. CDR3 DNA, as far as it was read: TGTGCCAGCAGCTTACGGGGAGGCTATGGA. This codes for CASSLRGGYG. The whole CDR3 reads CASSLRGGYGYTF.

To note about this clone: From the germline J gene comes the end of the CDR3, since the read stops 3 residues before it. The V call is TRBV19, the J call TRBJ1-4; possible D gene TRBD1, 5 bases. The CDR3 totals 16 residues. The V gene's germline CDR1 is LNHDA and CDR2 SQIVND (reference sequence). Trimming pared 1 base from V and 3 bases from J, leaving 12 bases between. The DNA read from the CDR3 is TGTGCCAGTAGTATAGCTAACAGGCGTTCTAATGAAAAA. Its translation is CASSIANRRSNEK. The whole CDR3 region reads CASSIANRRSNEKLFF.

As concerns this clone: The CDR3 end falls 3 residues outside the read, so it is completed with the germline J gene. The genes are TRBV6-2 or TRBV6-3 and TRBJ2-7, with 8 bases aligning to TRBD2. Germline V gene sequence: CDR1 MNHEY, CDR2 SVGEGT. There are 15 residues in the CDR3. Germline trimming cut 2 bases from V and 6 bases from J; bases unmatched to any gene: 9. The CDR3 region is CASSYLRTSSSEQYF. The CDR3 DNA, read in part, is TGTGCCAGCAGTTACCTAAGGACTAGCTCATCCGAG.

Regarding this clone: Coverage ceases 3 residues before the CDR3 finishes, and the germline J gene fills in the end. The J gene is TRBJ1-1, the V gene TRBV4-1; D remains unclear. Looked up from germline, CDR1 is MGHRA and CDR2 is YSYEKL. Trimming shortened V by 0 bases and J by 0 bases, and 11 bases separated the two germline ends. The CDR3 runs 16 residues. The DNA read from the CDR3 is TGCGCCAGCAGCCAAGAAGGGCGGGGAATGAACACTGAA. Translated: CASSQEGRGMNTE. The full CDR3 protein reads CASSQEGRGMNTEAFF.

A note on this clone: The read finishes 3 residues shy of the CDR3 end, and the germline J gene is used to complete it. The V and J genes are TRBV18 and TRBJ1-6; TRBD1 aligns across 7 bases. The V gene end was trimmed by 5 bases and the J gene end by 5 bases; junction bases not matched to a gene: 9. Per the germline V gene, CDR1 is KGHSH and CDR2 is LQKENI. This CDR3 has 16 residues. The CDR3 here is CASSGVGQPNNSPLHF. CDR3 bases read: TGTGCCAGCTCAGGAGTGGGACAGCCCAATAATTCACCC.